Described below is a single T cell receptor beta chain sequence and its context. What antigen it recognizes has not been identified. Per-nucleotide qualities are absent, and no much larger clonotype sits a single base away. To sequence the TCRbeta CDR3 region, genomic DNA was isolated from the sorted cells. The immunoSEQ Assay was used to sequence the TCRbeta CDR3 regions. In TCRdb, the immuneACCESS table is reduced to in-frame sequences with V and J assigned. These tables do not hold every clone; where another copy was compared, an unresolved V gene accounts for under half, and the others remain unexplained. For this sample the table gives 96,000 or so clones, of which less than 85% were detected only once. Of the sample, around 5.8% is held by the ten largest clones. This sample is drawn from a study of OX40 agonist ivuxolimab in advanced cancers. With respect to the entire study: Ivuxolimab, which targeted the costimulatory receptor OX40 (CD134), was an agonistic, fully human IgG2 monoclonal antibody. The dose-escalation cohort was roughly 83% male with a mean age of about 60 years, ranging from roughly 23 to 85. The monotherapy dose-escalation portion (N of about 52 patients) of the phase I ivuxolimab trial is reported in the paper. The purpose of peripheral TCRbeta sequencing was to test whether ivuxolimab changed TCR sequence diversity and led to clonal T-cell expansion. Prior anti-PD-1, anti-PD-L1 or anti-CTLA-4 therapy was permitted, and 40% to 50% of dose-escalation patients had received checkpoint inhibitors. Intravenous ivuxolimab was administered to patients every 2 weeks at six dose levels: 0.01, 0.1, 0.3, 1.5, 3 and 10 mg/kg. Of the 50 to 55 dose-escalation patients, hepatocellular carcinoma was present in about 19, melanoma in around 15, renal cell carcinoma in 9 and head and neck cancer in 9. Three dose-escalation patients achieved partial responses, one with hepatocellular carcinoma and two with cutaneous melanoma. What the study reported, not specific to this receptor: Antigen specificity was not determined for the clonally expanded peripheral T cells. Low levels of normalized T-cell clonal expansion were also seen in some nonresponding patients. After ivuxolimab, expanded clones were on average more numerous among CD8+ T cells than among CD4+ T cells. In the 0.1-3.0 mg/kg groups, partial responders had among the lowest normalized peripheral clonal expansion, particularly in CD8+ T cells. At doses of 0.1 to 3.0 mg/kg, clonal expansion of both CD4+ and CD8+ blood T cells was observed from baseline to week 6.

The V and J ends are trimmed by 3 bases and 6 bases, leaving 13 bases between them. CDR1 and CDR2 (SGHTA, FQGNSA) derive from the germline V gene. There are 14 amino acids in the CDR3, from cysteine to phenylalanine inclusive. Of the read, only the CDR3 DNA is kept; its 42 bases are in frame from base 1. Patients with autoimmune disease history or receiving systemic immunosuppression were excluded from the trial. Peripheral blood for TCR sequencing was drawn from every dose cohort at baseline, at cycle 4 day 1 and at cycle 7 day 1. Samples were obtained from an open-label, multicenter, first-in-human phase I dose-escalation trial of ivuxolimab. The trial enrolled adults with locally advanced or metastatic head and neck squamous cell, hepatocellular, melanoma or renal cell carcinoma. CD4+ and CD8+ T cells were sorted separately from peripheral blood before TCR sequencing.

This receptor was obtained from an adult with an advanced solid tumor such as melanoma, head and neck, liver or kidney cancer. The chain couples TRBV7-2 to TRBJ2-3, with the D gene uncertain. Specimen: CD4+ or CD8+ T cells sorted from blood, collected in a trial of the OX40 agonist ivuxolimab. The CDR3 region reads CASSLRSVGDTQYF. The nucleotides read TGTGCCAGCAGCTTGAGGAGCGTGGGGGATACGCAGTATTTT.